This TCR beta chain was found in a study of blood T cells in healthy people across ages. Findings and caveats of the study: The authors considered diversity estimates from one million T cells to be underestimates.

For the second PCR, which ran for about 7 to 11 cycles, a sample-barcoded 5' primer and a J-beta primer mix were used. The template-switch adaptor was a 5' adaptor with 12 random nucleotides. It tagged each cDNA molecule. No fewer than 3 million CDR3-containing paired-end reads came from each sample. One entry per CDR3 protein results from TCRdb running MiXCR on the 5' RACE reads. Among about 680,000 distinct CDR3 sequences listed, about half were seen once. Note on this clonotype: As yet, its antigen is unknown.

The CDR3 runs to 16 residues. J lost 8 bases, V lost 4 bases, and 8 bases had no gene match. The germline V gene encodes CDR1 SGDLS and CDR2 YYNGEE. The V gene is TRBV9, the J gene TRBJ2-1; 14 positions agree with TRBD2. This TCR was recovered from a woman in her sixties or seventies in good health. Sequencing was carried out using blood. The CDR3 DNA is TGTGCCAGCAGCCTGACTAGCGGGAGGGACTGGGATGAGCAGTTCTTC. As protein: CASSLTSGRDWDEQFF.